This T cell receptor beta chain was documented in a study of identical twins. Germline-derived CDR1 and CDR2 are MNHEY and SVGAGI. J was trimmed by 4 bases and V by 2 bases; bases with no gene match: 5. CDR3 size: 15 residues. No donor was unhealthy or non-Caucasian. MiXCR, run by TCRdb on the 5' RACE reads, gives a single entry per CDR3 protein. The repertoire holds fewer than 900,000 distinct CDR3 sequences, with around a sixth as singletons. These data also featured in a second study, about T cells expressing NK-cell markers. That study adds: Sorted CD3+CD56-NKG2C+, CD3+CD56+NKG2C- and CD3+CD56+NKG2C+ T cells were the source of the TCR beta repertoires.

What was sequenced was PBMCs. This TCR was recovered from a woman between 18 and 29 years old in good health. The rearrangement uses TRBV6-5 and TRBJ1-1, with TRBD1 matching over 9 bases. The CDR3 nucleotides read TGTGCCAGCAGTTACAACAGGGGGCCGGGCACTGAAGCTTTCTTT. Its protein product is CASSYNRGPGTEAFF.